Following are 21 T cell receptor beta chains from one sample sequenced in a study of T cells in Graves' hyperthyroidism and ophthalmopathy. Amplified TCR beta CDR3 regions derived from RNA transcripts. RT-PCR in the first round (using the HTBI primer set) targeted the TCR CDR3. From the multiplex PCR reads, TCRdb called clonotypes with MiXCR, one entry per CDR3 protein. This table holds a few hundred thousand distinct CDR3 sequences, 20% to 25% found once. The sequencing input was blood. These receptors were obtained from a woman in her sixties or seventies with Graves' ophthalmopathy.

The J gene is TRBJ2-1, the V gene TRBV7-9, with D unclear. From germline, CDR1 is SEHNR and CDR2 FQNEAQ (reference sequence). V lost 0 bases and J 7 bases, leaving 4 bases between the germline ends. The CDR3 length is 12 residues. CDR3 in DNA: TGTGCCAGCAGCTTAGCCGAGAATGAGCAGTTCTTC. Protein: CASSLAENEQFF.

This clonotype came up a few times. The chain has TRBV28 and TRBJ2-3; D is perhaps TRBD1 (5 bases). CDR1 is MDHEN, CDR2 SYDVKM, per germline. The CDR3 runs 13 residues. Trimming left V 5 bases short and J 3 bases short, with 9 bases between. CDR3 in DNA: TGTGCCAGCAGTACGGCAGGGACAGATACGCAGTATTTT. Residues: CASSTAGTDTQYF. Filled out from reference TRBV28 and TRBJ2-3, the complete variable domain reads DVKVTQSSRYLVKRTGEKVFLECVQDMDHENMFWYRQDPGLGLRLIYFSYDVKMKEKGDIPEGYSVSREKKERFSLILESASTNQTSMYLCASSTAGTDTQYFGPGTRLTVL.

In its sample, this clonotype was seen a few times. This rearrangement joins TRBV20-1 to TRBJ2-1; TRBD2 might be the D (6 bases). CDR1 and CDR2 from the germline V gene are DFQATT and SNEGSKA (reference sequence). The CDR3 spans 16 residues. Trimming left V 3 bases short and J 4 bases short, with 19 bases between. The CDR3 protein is CSARVLAARDYNEQFF. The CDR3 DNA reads TGCAGTGCTAGGGTCTTAGCGGCGAGGGATTACAATGAGCAGTTCTTC.

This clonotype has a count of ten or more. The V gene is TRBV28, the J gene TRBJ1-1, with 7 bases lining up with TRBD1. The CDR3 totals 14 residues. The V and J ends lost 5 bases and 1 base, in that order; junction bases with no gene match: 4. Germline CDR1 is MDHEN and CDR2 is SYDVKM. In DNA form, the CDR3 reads TGTGCCAGCAGTCCGCGGACAGGGAACACTGAAGCTTTCTTT. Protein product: CASSPRTGNTEAFF.

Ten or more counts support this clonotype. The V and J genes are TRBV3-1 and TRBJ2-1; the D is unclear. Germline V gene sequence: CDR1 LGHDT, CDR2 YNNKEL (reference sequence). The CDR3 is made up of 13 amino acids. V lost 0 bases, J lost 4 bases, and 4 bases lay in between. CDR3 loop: CASSQDRYNEQFF. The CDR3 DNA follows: TGTGCCAGCAGCCAAGACCGGTACAATGAGCAGTTCTTC.

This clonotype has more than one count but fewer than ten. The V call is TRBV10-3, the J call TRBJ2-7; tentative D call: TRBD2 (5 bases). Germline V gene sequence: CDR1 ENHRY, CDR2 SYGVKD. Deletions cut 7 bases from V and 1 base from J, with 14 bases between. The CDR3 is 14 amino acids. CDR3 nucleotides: TGTGCCATCACTCGGGGTCCAGAATCCTACGAGCAGTACTTC. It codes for CAITRGPESYEQYF.

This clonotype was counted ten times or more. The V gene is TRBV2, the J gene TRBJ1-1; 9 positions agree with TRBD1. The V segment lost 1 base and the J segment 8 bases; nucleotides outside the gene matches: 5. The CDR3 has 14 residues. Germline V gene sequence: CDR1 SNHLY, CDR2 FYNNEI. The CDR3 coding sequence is TGTGCCAGCAGTGAAGTAGTGACAGGGGGAGAAGCTTTCTTT. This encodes CASSEVVTGGEAFF. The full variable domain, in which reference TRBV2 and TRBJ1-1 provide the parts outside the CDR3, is EPEVTQTPSHQVTQMGQEVILRCVPISNHLYFYWYRQILGQKVEFLVSFYNNEISEKSEIFDDQFSVERPDGSNFTLKIRSTKLEDSAMYFCASSEVVTGGEAFFGQGTRLTVV.

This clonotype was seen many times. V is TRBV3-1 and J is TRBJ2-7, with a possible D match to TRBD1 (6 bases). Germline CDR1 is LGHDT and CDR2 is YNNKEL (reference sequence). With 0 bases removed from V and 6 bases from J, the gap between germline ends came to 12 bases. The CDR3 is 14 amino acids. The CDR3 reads CASSQEPTGSEQYF. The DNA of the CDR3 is TGTGCCAGCAGCCAAGAACCTACAGGGTCCGAGCAGTACTTC.

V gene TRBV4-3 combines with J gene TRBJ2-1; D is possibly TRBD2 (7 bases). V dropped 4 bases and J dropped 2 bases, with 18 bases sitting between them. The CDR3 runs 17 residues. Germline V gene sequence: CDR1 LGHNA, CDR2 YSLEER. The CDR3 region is CASSPHYGGGTYNEQFF. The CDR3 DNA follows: TGCGCCAGCAGCCCCCATTATGGCGGGGGCACCTACAATGAGCAGTTCTTC.

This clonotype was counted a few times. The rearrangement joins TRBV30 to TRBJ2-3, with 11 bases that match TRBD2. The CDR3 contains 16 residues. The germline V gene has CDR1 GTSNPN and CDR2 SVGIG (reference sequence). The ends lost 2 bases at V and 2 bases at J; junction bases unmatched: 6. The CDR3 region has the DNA TGTGCCTGGAGTTCAAGACTAGCGGGACTCACAGATACGCAGTATTTT. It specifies CAWSSRLAGLTDTQYF.

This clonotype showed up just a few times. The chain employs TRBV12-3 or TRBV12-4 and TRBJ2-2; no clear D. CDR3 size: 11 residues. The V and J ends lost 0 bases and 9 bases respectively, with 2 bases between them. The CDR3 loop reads CASSLAWELFF. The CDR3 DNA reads TGTGCCAGCAGTTTAGCCTGGGAGCTGTTTTTT.

The CDR3 DNA is TGCGCCAGCAGCCAAGAACTCAAAGCAGCAGGGGGTGAGACCCAGTACTTC. This sequence encodes CASSQELKAAGGETQYF. The J gene is TRBJ2-5, the V gene TRBV4-1, with 7 bases matching TRBD1. CDR3 length: 17 residues. J was trimmed by 5 bases and V by 0 bases; bases with no gene match: 12. Germline values: CDR1 MGHRA, CDR2 YSYEKL.

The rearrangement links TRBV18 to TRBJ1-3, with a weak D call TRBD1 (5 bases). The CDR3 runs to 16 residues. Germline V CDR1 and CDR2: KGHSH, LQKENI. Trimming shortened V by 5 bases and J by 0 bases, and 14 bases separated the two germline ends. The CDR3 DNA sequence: TGTGCCAGCTCAGTACAGGATTCTACCTCTGGAAACACCATATATTTT. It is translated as CASSVQDSTSGNTIYF.

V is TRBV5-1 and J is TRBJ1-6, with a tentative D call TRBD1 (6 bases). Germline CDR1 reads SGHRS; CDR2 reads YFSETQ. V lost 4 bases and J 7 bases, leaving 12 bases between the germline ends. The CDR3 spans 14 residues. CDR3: CASSPGTPNSPLHF. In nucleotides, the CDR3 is TGCGCCAGCAGCCCCGGGACACCAAATTCACCCCTCCACTTT. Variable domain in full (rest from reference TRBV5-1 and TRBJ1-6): KAGVTQTPRYLIKTRGQQVTLSCSPISGHRSVSWYQQTPGQGLQFLFEYFSETQRNKGNFPGRFSGRQFSNSRSEMNVSTLELGDSALYLCASSPGTPNSPLHFGNGTRLTVT.

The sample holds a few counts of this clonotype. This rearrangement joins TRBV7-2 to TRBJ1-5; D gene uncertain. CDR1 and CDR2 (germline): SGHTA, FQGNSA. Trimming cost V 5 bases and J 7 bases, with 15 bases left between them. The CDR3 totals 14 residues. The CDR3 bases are TGTGCCAGCAGCGAGACCAAGCGGCTACAGCCCCAGCATTTT. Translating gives CASSETKRLQPQHF.

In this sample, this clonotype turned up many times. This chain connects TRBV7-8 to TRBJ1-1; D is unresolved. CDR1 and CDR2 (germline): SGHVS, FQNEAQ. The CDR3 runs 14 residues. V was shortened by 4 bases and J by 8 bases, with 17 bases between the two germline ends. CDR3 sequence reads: CASSSGGFSSEAFF. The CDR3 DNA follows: TGTGCCAGCAGCTCAGGAGGGTTTAGTTCGGAAGCTTTCTTT. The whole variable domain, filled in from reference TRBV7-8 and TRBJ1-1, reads GAGVSQSPRYKVAKRGQDVALRCDPISGHVSLFWYQQALGQGPEFLTYFQNEAQLDKSGLPSDRFFAERPEGSVSTLKIQRTQQEDSAVYLCASSSGGFSSEAFFGQGTRLTVV.

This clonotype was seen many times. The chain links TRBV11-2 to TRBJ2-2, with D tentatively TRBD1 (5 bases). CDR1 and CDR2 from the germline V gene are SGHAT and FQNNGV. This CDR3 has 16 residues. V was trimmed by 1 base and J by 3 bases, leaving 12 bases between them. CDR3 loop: CASSLVLGADTGELFF. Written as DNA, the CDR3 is TGTGCCAGCAGCTTAGTTCTAGGGGCCGACACCGGGGAGCTGTTTTTT.

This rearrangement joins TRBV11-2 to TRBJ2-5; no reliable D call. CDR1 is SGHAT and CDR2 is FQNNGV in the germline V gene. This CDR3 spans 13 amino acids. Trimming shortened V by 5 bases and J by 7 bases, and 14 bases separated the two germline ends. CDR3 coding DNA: TGTGCCAGCAGCCCGATAGTCGGGTGGACCCAGTACTTC. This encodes CASSPIVGWTQYF. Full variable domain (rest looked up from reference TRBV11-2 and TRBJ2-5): EAGVAQSPRYKIIEKRQSVAFWCNPISGHATLYWYQQILGQGPKLLIQFQNNGVVDDSQLPKDRFSAERLKGVDSTLKIQPAKLEDSAVYLCASSPIVGWTQYFGPGTRLLVL.

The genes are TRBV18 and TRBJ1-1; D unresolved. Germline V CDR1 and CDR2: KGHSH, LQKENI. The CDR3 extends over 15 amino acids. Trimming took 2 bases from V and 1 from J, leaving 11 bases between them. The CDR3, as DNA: TGTGCCAGCTCACCAATGATGCCGGGGAACACTGAAGCTTTCTTT. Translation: CASSPMMPGNTEAFF.

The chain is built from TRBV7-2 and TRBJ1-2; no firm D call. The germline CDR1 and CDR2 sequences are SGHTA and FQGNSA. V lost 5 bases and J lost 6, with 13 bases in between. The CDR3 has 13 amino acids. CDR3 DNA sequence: TGTGCCAGCAGCCCTTACAGCGTCGATGGCTACACCTTC. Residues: CASSPYSVDGYTF.

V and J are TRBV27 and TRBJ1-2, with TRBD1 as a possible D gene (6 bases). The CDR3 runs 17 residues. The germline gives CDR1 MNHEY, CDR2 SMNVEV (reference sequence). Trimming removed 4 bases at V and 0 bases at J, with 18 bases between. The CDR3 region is CASSSRNYRVSNYGYTF. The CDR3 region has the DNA TGTGCCAGCAGTTCCAGAAACTACAGGGTGTCTAACTATGGCTACACCTTC.